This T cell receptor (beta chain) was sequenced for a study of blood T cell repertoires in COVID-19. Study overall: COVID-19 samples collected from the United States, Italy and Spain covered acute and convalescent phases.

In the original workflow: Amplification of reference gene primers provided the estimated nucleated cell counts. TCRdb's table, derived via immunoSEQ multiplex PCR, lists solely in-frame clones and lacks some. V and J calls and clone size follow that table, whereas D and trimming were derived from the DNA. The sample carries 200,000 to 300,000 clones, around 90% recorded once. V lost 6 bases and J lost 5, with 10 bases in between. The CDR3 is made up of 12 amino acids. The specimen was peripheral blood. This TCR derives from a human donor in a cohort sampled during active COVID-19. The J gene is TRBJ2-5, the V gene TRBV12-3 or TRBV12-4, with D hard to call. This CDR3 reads CASSYPRETQYF. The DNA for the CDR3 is TGTGCCAGCAGCTACCCCCGGGAGACCCAGTACTTC.